This TCR beta chain was identified during a study of vaccination effects on CD4 cells after COVID-19. This table comes from immunoSEQ multiplex PCR, and its TCRdb copy is limited to in-frame clones, with some not included. Of under 55,000 clones detected, roughly four fifths appear once; the ten largest clones hold roughly 29%. Sequencing followed a ViraFEST assay step that expanded antigen-specific CD4+ T cells with viral peptide pools. With roughly nine days of culture completed, CD4+ T cells were isolated. Their SARS-CoV-2 infection, verified by PCR, occurred between March and December 2020. V shed 7 bases, J shed 8 bases, and the junction held 6 bases outside the gene matches. The CDR3 loop spans 12 amino acids. Germline lookup yields CDR1 MNHEY and CDR2 SVGAGI. A remark on this clone: Its antigen is unidentified.

Study-level points and caveats: Missing from the study were early post-infection timepoints, and its convalescent patients were few. Marked clonal contraction of both clone types appeared late after vaccination.

The clonotype comes from a human donor who had a prior SARS-CoV-2 infection. The specimen was CD4+ T cells from PBMCs cultured with a peptide pool, collected before COVID-19 vaccination. The chain links TRBV6-5 to TRBJ1-1; TRBD1 agrees at 8 bases. CDR3 bases: TGTGCCAGCACCCGGACAGGGCGGGAAGCTTTCTTT. This codes for CASTRTGREAFF.